The 28 T cell receptor beta chains listed next were all sequenced from one sample in a study of control samples from healthy donors and cancer patients. Generated by immunoSEQ multiplex PCR, the TCRdb table keeps only in-frame clones and is missing some. The profile shows about 100,000 clones, roughly 87% of them singletons. The sequenced sample was blood. The origin of the receptors is a woman aged 50 to 65 in good health.

The V call is TRBV19, the J call TRBJ2-3, with D possibly being TRBD2 (5 bases). Germline V gene sequence: CDR1 LNHDA, CDR2 SQIVND (reference sequence). This CDR3 is 12 amino acids long. V gave up 8 bases and J gave up 0 bases, with 6 bases separating them. The CDR3 reads CASRTSTDTQYF. DNA of the CDR3: TGTGCCAGTCGGACTAGCACAGATACGCAGTATTTT. The variable domain in full, completed from reference TRBV19 and TRBJ2-3, reads DGGITQSPKYLFRKEGQNVTLSCEQNLNHDAMYWYRQDPGQGLRLIYYSQIVNDFQKGDIAEGYSVSREKKESFPLTVTSAQKNPTAFYLCASRTSTDTQYFGPGTRLTVL.

V gene TRBV10-3 combines with J gene TRBJ2-5, with D possibly being TRBD1 (7 bases). V lost 5 bases to trimming and J lost 4 bases, with 14 bases between them. CDR3 size: 14 residues. Germline CDR1 reads ENHRY; CDR2 reads SYGVKD. The CDR3 loop reads CAISPGGNLETQYF. CDR3 DNA sequence: TGTGCCATCAGTCCAGGGGGGAATCTAGAGACCCAGTACTTC.

V and J are TRBV4-1 and TRBJ2-1; 8 nucleotides align to TRBD2. The ends lost 5 bases at V and 8 bases at J; junction bases unmatched: 5. This CDR3 contains 13 residues. Germline V gene lookup returns CDR1 MGHRA and CDR2 YSYEKL. CDR3 in amino acids: CASSLGTRDEQFF. The CDR3 DNA reads as TGCGCCAGCAGCTTAGGGACTAGAGATGAGCAGTTCTTC.

The chain joins TRBV7-6 to TRBJ1-5; D might be TRBD1 (6 bases). Per the germline V gene, CDR1 is SGHVS and CDR2 is FNYEAQ. Trimming cost V 1 base and J 1 base, with 11 bases left between them. This CDR3 comprises 16 residues. The CDR3 sequence: CASSLGSGHSNQPQHF. In nucleotides, the CDR3 is TGTGCCAGCAGCTTAGGGTCGGGACACAGCAATCAGCCCCAGCATTTT.

This clone was picked up a small number of times. The same CDR3 arises from other DNA sequences in this sample as well. The chain joins TRBV19 to TRBJ1-1; D not certain. V lost 6 bases, J lost 4 bases, and 6 bases lay in between. This CDR3 comprises 11 residues. Germline loops: CDR1 LNHDA, CDR2 SQIVND (reference sequence). In DNA form, the CDR3 reads TGTGCCAGTAGCCCAGGCACTGAAGCTTTCTTT. Translated, it gives CASSPGTEAFF.

The V and J genes are TRBV5-6 and TRBJ1-1; perhaps TRBD1 as D (5 bases). The CDR3 has 15 residues. Germline assignment: CDR1 SGHDT and CDR2 YYEEEE. Trimming cost V 4 bases and J 0 bases, with 13 bases left between them. The CDR3 protein is CASSAGIHMNTEAFF. DNA for the CDR3: TGTGCCAGCAGCGCAGGGATTCACATGAACACTGAAGCTTTCTTT.

The V and J genes are TRBV5-1 and TRBJ1-1; 10 nucleotides agree with TRBD1. Trimming cost V 6 bases and J 2 bases; bases outside gene matches: 16. This CDR3 has 18 amino acids. Germline assignment: CDR1 SGHRS and CDR2 YFSETQ. Written as DNA, the CDR3 is TGCGCCAGCACCTTTGGGCCCCCGGGACAGGGGATCAACACTGAAGCTTTCTTT. Residues: CASTFGPPGQGINTEAFF.

The chain recombines TRBV5-1 with TRBJ2-1, with D perhaps matching TRBD1 or TRBD2 (5 bases each). Germline CDR1 and CDR2: SGHRS and YFSETQ. The CDR3 runs to 15 residues. Trimming took 4 bases from V and 10 from J, leaving 21 bases between them. In nucleotides, the CDR3 is TGCGCCAGCAGCCTGGACTGGCAAGACTACAGGGAGCAGTTCTTC. Protein product: CASSLDWQDYREQFF.

CDR3 sequence: CASSILSSTENEQFF. Here the CDR3 DNA reads TGTGCCAGCAGTATCCTCTCTTCTACAGAGAATGAGCAGTTCTTC. V and J are TRBV27 and TRBJ2-1, with no clear D. Looked up from germline, CDR1 is MNHEY and CDR2 is SMNVEV (reference sequence). This CDR3 is built from 15 residues. V was cut by 5 bases and J by 7 bases, with 18 bases left in between.

This clone came up once. This chain links TRBV27 with TRBJ2-7; D gene uncertain. Per the germline V gene, CDR1 is MNHEY and CDR2 is SMNVEV (reference sequence). The CDR3 runs 14 residues. With 10 bases removed from V and 6 bases from J, the gap between germline ends came to 22 bases. The CDR3 DNA is TGTGCCAACCAATACTTGAGTAGTCTCAGCGAGCAGTACGTC. It is translated as CANQYLSSLSEQYV.

Worth noting for this clone: Other DNA sequences of this sample code for an identical CDR3. J is TRBJ2-2 and V is TRBV9; D is perhaps TRBD1 or TRBD2 (5 bases each). Germline CDR1 is SGDLS and CDR2 is YYNGEE. The CDR3 totals 13 residues. The V end was cut by 0 bases, the J end by 5 bases, with 5 bases between. The CDR3 sequence is CASSVGGTGELFF. The CDR3 region has the DNA TGTGCCAGCAGCGTAGGGGGGACCGGGGAGCTGTTTTTT. Variable domain in full (rest from reference TRBV9 and TRBJ2-2): DSGVTQTPKHLITATGQRVTLRCSPRSGDLSVYWYQQSLDQGLQFLIQYYNGEERAKGNILERFSAQQFPDLHSELNLSSLELGDSALYFCASSVGGTGELFFGEGSRLTVL.

This chain uses TRBV5-1 with TRBJ1-4; no reliable D call. The length of the CDR3 is 14 residues. CDR1 and CDR2 (germline): SGHRS, YFSETQ. Trimming took off 4 bases at V and 0 bases at J, with 7 bases between the two ends. The CDR3 reads CASSTLATNEKLFF. In DNA form, the CDR3 reads TGCGCCAGCAGCACCCTTGCAACTAATGAAAAACTGTTTTTT.

CDR3 sequence (DNA): TGTGCCAGCAGCGTAGGAGGACAGAACACAGATACGCAGTATTTT. It yields the protein CASSVGGQNTDTQYF. The chain uses TRBV9 and TRBJ2-3, with TRBD1 as a possible D gene (6 bases). V lost 0 bases and J lost 2, with 10 bases in between. Germline V gene sequence: CDR1 SGDLS, CDR2 YYNGEE. This CDR3 spans 15 amino acids.

The chain has TRBV7-9 and TRBJ1-1; D is ambiguous. CDR3 length: 14 residues. The V end lost 2 bases, the J end lost 0 bases, and 7 bases lay between the germline ends. Germline V lookup: CDR1 SEHNR, CDR2 FQNEAQ (reference sequence). CDR3 sequence reads: CASSLSRLNTEAFF. CDR3 nucleotides: TGTGCCAGCAGCTTAAGCAGGTTGAACACTGAAGCTTTCTTT.

V and J are TRBV10-1 and TRBJ2-1, with TRBD1 as a possible D gene (6 bases). Trimming pared 2 bases from V and 3 bases from J, leaving 11 bases between. CDR1 and CDR2 (germline): WNHNN, SYGVQD (reference sequence). CDR3 length equals 15 residues. Here the CDR3 DNA reads TGCGCCAGCAGTGAGAGGACAGCCCTCTACAATGAGCAGTTCTTC. As protein: CASSERTALYNEQFF.

This chain joins TRBV7-9 and TRBJ1-1, with D possibly being TRBD1 (5 bases). Trimming pared 7 bases from V and 1 base from J, leaving 16 bases between. The CDR3 runs 15 residues. Germline CDR1 reads SEHNR; CDR2 reads FQNEAQ (reference sequence). CDR3 nucleotides: TGTGCCAGCACCTACCAGGGTCTAGGGAACACTGAAGCTTTCTTT. Residues: CASTYQGLGNTEAFF.

The gene calls are TRBV18 and TRBJ2-4; D not certain. The CDR3 covers 15 residues. Trimming took off 2 bases at V and 0 bases at J, with 8 bases between the two ends. Germline V gene lookup returns CDR1 KGHSH and CDR2 LQKENI. This chain's CDR3 is CASSPTPLAKNIQYF. The CDR3 DNA is TGTGCCAGCTCACCAACCCCTCTAGCCAAAAACATTCAGTACTTC.

The rearrangement uses TRBV4-1 and TRBJ2-7; no reliable D call. Germline lookup yields CDR1 MGHRA and CDR2 YSYEKL. The CDR3 totals 15 residues. The V gene lost 2 bases and the J gene lost 2 bases, with 13 bases spanning the gap. The DNA of the CDR3 is TGCGCCAGCAGCCAATCACCGACGGTTACCTACGAGCAGTACTTC. Translating gives CASSQSPTVTYEQYF.

The sample holds one count of this clone. J is TRBJ1-2 and V is TRBV24-1; D gene unclear. The CDR3 runs 13 residues. V was shortened by 11 bases and J by 0 bases, with 12 bases between the two germline ends. The germline V gene has CDR1 KGHDR and CDR2 SFDVKD. The CDR3 protein is CAIGGGSNYGYTF. The CDR3 bases are TGTGCCATCGGTGGAGGCTCTAACTATGGCTACACCTTC.

This chain links TRBV24-1 with TRBJ2-1; D possibly corresponds to TRBD1 (6 bases). The CDR3 sequence is 14 residues long. V dropped 1 base and J dropped 5 bases, with 8 bases sitting between them. Germline CDR1 and CDR2: KGHDR and SFDVKD. The CDR3 is CATSDLNRDNEQFF. CDR3 coding DNA: TGTGCCACCAGTGATTTAAACAGGGACAATGAGCAGTTCTTC.

The chain uses TRBV4-2 and TRBJ2-6; 13 positions match TRBD2. Looked up from germline, CDR1 is LGHNA and CDR2 is YNFKEQ. CDR3 size: 21 residues. Trimming at V came to 3 bases and at J to 0 bases, leaving 11 bases not matched to a gene. The CDR3 loop is CASSQRDATSGGRSGANVLTF. The CDR3 bases are TGTGCCAGCAGCCAGAGGGATGCGACTAGCGGGGGGCGCTCTGGGGCCAACGTCCTGACTTTC.

This clone appeared a few times. The genes are TRBV5-1 and TRBJ2-1; 8 positions match TRBD1. With V trimmed by 5 bases and J by 5 bases, 6 bases remained unmatched. CDR1 and CDR2 (germline): SGHRS, YFSETQ. The CDR3 loop spans 14 amino acids. The CDR3 DNA reads as TGCGCCAGCAGGAGGACAGGGATCGACAATGAGCAGTTCTTC. This codes for CASRRTGIDNEQFF.

The sample holds many counts of this clone. This sequence joins TRBV19 and TRBJ1-5; 7 bases fit TRBD1. This CDR3 spans 16 amino acids. Trimming removed 5 bases from V and 1 base from J; junction bases left unmatched: 8. Germline CDR1 LNHDA, CDR2 SQIVND (reference sequence). The CDR3 loop reads CASSSYRGASNQPQHF. The DNA of the CDR3 is TGTGCCAGTAGTTCATACAGGGGCGCGAGCAATCAGCCCCAGCATTTT.

The chain carries TRBV6-5 and TRBJ2-3, with 11 bases matching TRBD1. This CDR3 has 14 amino acids. V shed 6 bases, J shed 5 bases, and the junction held 4 bases outside the gene matches. The V gene's germline CDR1 is MNHEY and CDR2 SVGAGI. CDR3 nucleotides: TGTGCCAGCAGGGCGGGACAGGGGGAAGATACGCAGTATTTT. This codes for CASRAGQGEDTQYF.

V is TRBV6-1 and J is TRBJ2-1; D is possibly TRBD2 (7 bases). Trimming took 2 bases from V and 8 from J, leaving 25 bases between them. This CDR3 is 18 amino acids long. Germline values: CDR1 MNHNS, CDR2 SASEGT. This CDR3 reads CASSELGASSGPRYEQFF. CDR3 in DNA: TGTGCCAGCAGTGAATTGGGGGCCTCTAGCGGCCCTAGGTATGAGCAGTTCTTC.

The chain is built from TRBV6-2 or TRBV6-3 and TRBJ2-7; D uncertain. CDR1 and CDR2 from the germline V gene are MNHEY and SVGEGT. Trimming shortened V by 2 bases and J by 3 bases, and 5 bases separated the two germline ends. The CDR3 is 12 residues long. CDR3 loop: CASSYAGYEQYV. As DNA, the CDR3 is TGTGCCAGCAGTTACGCCGGCTACGAGCAGTACGTC.

The chain recombines TRBV19 with TRBJ1-2, with D hard to call. The V gene lost 8 bases and the J gene lost 2 bases, with 18 bases spanning the gap. CDR3 length equals 15 residues. Germline CDR1 is LNHDA and CDR2 is SQIVND (reference sequence). CDR3 region: CASHLHSARNYGYTF. CDR3 bases: TGTGCCAGTCACCTTCACTCGGCCCGGAACTATGGCTACACCTTC.

The chain uses TRBV20-1 and TRBJ1-1; D gene uncertain. Germline-derived CDR1 and CDR2 are DFQATT and SNEGSKA (reference sequence). V lost 1 base and J lost 3, with 3 bases in between. This CDR3 spans 11 amino acids. The CDR3 sequence: CSARAYTEAFF. CDR3 nucleotide sequence: TGCAGTGCTAGAGCGTACACTGAAGCTTTCTTT.